This TCR beta chain was documented in a study of Ad26.COV2.S vaccination and SARS-CoV-2 variants. Whole-study results and caveats: The study found similar non-spike TCR breadth in vaccine and placebo recipients.

CDR1 and CDR2 (germline): MNHEY, SVGEGT. The length of the CDR3 is 18 residues. Trimming at V came to 0 bases and at J to 1 base, leaving 8 bases not matched to a gene. Treatment: about 20 received Ad26.COV2.S at low or high dose, single or two shots; about 5 received placebo; per-sample allocation not given. The investigators took samples on day 63 after the first vaccine or placebo injection. Sequencing used immunoSEQ multiplex PCR; TCRdb keeps in-frame clones, though not all of them. Found here are 400,000 or so clones, about nine tenths of them singletons; the top ten hold roughly 3%. About this clone: Antigen unknown.

This clonotype was sampled from a person between 18 and 60 years old who received the Ad26.COV2.S COVID-19 vaccine or a placebo. The source material was peripheral blood, sampled in a trial of Ad26.COV2.S vaccine versus placebo. The rearrangement uses TRBV6-2 or TRBV6-3 and TRBJ2-5; 10 nucleotides align to TRBD2. The CDR3 nucleotides read TGTGCCAGCAGTTACTCGATCTCTAGCGGGGGAATCCAAGAGACCCAGTACTTC. This encodes CASSYSISSGGIQETQYF.